This T cell receptor beta chain was sequenced in a study of blood T cell repertoires in COVID-19. Individuals aged roughly 18 to 95 years were recruited from 20 to 25 US areas. Cohort assignment relied on participant-reported clinical history. In Cohort 3, a recovered donor had either two negative PCRs, clearance, or symptom resolution. Sequenced by immunoSEQ multiplex PCR; TCRdb stores in-frame clones only, minus some. The sample has 120,000 or so clones, about four fifths seen once. Trimming shortened V by 3 bases and J by 3 bases, and 15 bases separated the two germline ends. The CDR3 spans 15 residues. Looked up from germline, CDR1 is SEHNR and CDR2 is FQNEAQ (reference sequence).

The specimen sequenced was PBMCs or T cells enriched from blood (not recorded which). This TCR was recovered from a woman under 40 who had recovered from COVID-19. The chain couples TRBV7-9 to TRBJ2-7; D possibly corresponds to TRBD1 (6 bases). CDR3 sequence reads: CASSLLQGPIYEQYF. CDR3 DNA: TGTGCCAGCAGCTTGCTACAGGGTCCGATCTACGAGCAGTACTTC. Looking up the rest from reference TRBV7-9 and TRBJ2-7 gives the full variable domain: DTGVSQNPRHKITKRGQNVTFRCDPISEHNRLYWYRQTLGQGPEFLTYFQNEAQLEKSRLLSDRFSAERPKGSFSTLEIQRTEQGDSAMYLCASSLLQGPIYEQYFGPGTRLTVT.